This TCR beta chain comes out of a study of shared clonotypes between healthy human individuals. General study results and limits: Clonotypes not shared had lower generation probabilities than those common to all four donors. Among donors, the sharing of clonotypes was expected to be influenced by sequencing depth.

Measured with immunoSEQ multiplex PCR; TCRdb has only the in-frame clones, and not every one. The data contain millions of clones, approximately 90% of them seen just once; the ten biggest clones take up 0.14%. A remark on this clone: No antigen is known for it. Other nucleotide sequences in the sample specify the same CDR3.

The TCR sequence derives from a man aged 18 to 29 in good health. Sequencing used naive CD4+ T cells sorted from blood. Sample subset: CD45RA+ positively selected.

The DNA for the CDR3 is TGCGCCAGCAGCTTGGGGGGTTCAAGCTCTGGAAACACCATATATTTT. Its translation: CASSLGGSSSGNTIYF. This chain joins TRBV5-1 and TRBJ1-3, with D unclear. Germline V gives CDR1 SGHRS, CDR2 YFSETQ. Trimming took off 0 bases at V and 0 bases at J, with 10 bases between the two ends. There are 16 residues in the CDR3.